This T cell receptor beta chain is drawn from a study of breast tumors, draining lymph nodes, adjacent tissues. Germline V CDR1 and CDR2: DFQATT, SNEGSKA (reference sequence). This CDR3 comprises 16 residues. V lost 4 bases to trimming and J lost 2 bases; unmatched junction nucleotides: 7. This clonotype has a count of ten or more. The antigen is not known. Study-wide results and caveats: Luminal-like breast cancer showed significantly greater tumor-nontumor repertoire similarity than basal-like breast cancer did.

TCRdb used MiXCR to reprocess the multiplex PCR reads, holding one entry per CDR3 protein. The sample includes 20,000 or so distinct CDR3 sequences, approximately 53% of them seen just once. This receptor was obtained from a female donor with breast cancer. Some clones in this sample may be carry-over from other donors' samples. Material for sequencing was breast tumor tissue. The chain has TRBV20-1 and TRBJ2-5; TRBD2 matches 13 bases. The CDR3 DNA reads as TGCAGTGCTACCTCGACTAGCGGGAGGTGGCAAGAGACCCAGTACTTC. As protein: CSATSTSGRWQETQYF.